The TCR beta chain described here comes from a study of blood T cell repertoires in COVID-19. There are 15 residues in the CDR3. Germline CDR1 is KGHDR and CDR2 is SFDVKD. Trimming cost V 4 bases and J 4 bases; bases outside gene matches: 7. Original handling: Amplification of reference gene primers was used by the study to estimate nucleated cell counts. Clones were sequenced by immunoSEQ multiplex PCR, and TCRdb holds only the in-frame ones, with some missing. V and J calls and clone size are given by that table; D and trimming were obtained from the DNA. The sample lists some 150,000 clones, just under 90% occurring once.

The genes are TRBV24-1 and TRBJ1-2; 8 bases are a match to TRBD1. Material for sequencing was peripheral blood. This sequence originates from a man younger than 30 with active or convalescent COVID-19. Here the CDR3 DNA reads TGTGCCACCAGTGACCACGGACAGGGAGCCTATGGCTACACCTTC. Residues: CATSDHGQGAYGYTF.